This T cell receptor (beta chain) was observed in a study of blood T cell repertoires in COVID-19. The overall study: The United States, Italy and Spain provided the acute and convalescent COVID-19 samples. Sample material is recorded as cDNA or gDNA derived from T cells, B-cell-depleted T cells, or PBMCs.

This clone has just a few counts. Per the authors' pipeline: The assay estimated nucleated cells by amplifying reference gene primers. The repertoire was sequenced with immunoSEQ multiplex PCR; TCRdb's copy has only in-frame clones and lacks some. D and trimming come from the DNA, and the V and J calls and clone size come from that table. The table records roughly 100,000 clones, approximately 76% of them present only once. The CDR3 runs to 12 residues. Germline CDR1 ENHRY, CDR2 SYGVKD. V was clipped by 4 bases and J by 6 bases, with 7 bases between them. The sequencing sample was made of peripheral blood. This TCR was recovered from a woman between 70 and 85 years old with acute or convalescent COVID-19. The gene calls are TRBV10-3 and TRBJ2-1; D may be TRBD2 (5 bases). The CDR3 reads CAISGAGNEQFF. CDR3 nucleotides: TGTGCCATCAGTGGGGCGGGCAATGAGCAGTTCTTC.